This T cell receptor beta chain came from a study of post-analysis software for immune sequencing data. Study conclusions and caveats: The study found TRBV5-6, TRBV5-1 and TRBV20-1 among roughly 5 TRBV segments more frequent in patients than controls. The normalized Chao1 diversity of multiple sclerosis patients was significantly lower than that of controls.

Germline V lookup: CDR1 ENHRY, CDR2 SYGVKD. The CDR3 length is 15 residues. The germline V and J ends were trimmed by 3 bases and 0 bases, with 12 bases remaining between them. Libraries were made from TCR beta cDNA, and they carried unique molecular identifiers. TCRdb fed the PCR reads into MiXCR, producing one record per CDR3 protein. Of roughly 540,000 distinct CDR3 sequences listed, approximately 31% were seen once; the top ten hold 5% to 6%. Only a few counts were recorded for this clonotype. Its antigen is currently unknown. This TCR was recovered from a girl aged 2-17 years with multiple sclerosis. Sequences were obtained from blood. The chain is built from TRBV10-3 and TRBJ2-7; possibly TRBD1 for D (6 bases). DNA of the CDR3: TGTGCCATCAGTGACCCGAGAGGGGGCTCCTACGAGCAGTACTTC. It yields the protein CAISDPRGGSYEQYF.